One TCR beta chain is described in this entry. Its specific antigen is unknown. There are no base qualities to consult, and no much larger clone falls within one base. These data originate in a study of T-cell reconstitution after alpha-beta-depleted transplantation in children (dated by TCRdb to the mid-2010s). For context, the study as a whole: Using TCR repertoire profiling, the study followed T-cell immune reconstitution in a quantitative way in children after TCRalphabeta/CD19-depleted allogeneic hematopoietic cell transplantation.

V loses 1 base of germline sequence and J loses 4 bases, and the interval between the two ends is 8 bases. CDR1 and CDR2 are drawn from the germline V gene: MGHRA, YSYEKL. The CDR3 contains 13 residues, cysteine and phenylalanine counted. Just CDR3 DNA is preserved here, 39 bases in frame from base 1. Explained via the paper, the treatment or condition label denotes: allogeneic hematopoietic cell transplantation with graft depleted of TCRalphabeta T cells and CD19 B cells. Transplant recipients were children who received TCRalphabeta/CD19-depleted allogeneic hematopoietic cell grafts. Findings and caveats that apply to the study as a whole: In some patients, high TCRbeta diversity at day 60 was attributed to recipient T cells and intrathymic progenitors that had survived conditioning. About two months after transplant, the apparently early recovery of alphabetaT-cell counts reportedly depended on just several hundred clones that had expanded rapidly and came from non-depleted graft cells. The frequencies of hyperexpanded clones fell over the following months, and after one year, T-cell counts and TCRbeta diversity were mostly attributed to newly produced T cells.

Libraries were built with PCR. For sequencing, an Illumina HiSeq 2500 was employed. TCR library preparation used molecular barcoding, with unique molecular identifiers applied to normalize quantification of the TCRbeta repertoire. The raw public reads went through TCRdb reprocessing: fastp at Q25, MiXCR clone calling, in-frame beta chains kept. Duplicate CDR3 protein sequences are folded into a single record with the most common DNA and genes. The sample has about 830,000 distinct CDR3 sequences on record, 16% of them singletons. Approximately 5% of the sample is in the top ten clones. The chain uses TRBV4-1 and TRBJ2-7, with an unclear D gene assignment. Sequences were derived from PBMCs, mostly from graft donor cells, sampled 360 days after TCRalphabeta/CD19-depleted stem cell transplant. This clonotype was obtained from a male patient younger than 18 who had a stem cell transplant for acute lymphoblastic leukemia, so the T cells may come from the graft donor. The DNA reads TGCGCCAGCAGCCAAGTCGAAAGTTACGAGCAGTACTTC. It codes for CASSQVESYEQYF.